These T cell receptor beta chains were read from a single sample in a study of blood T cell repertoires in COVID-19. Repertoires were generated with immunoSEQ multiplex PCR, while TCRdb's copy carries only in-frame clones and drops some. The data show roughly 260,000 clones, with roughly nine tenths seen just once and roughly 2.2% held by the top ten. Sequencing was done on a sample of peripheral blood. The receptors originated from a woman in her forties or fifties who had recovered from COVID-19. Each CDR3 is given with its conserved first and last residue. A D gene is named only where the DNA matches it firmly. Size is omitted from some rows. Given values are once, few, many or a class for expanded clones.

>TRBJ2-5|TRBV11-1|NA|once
CASSLRPGLGWETQYF
TGTGCCAGCAGCTTAAGGCCAGGGCTGGGGTGGGAGACCCAGTACTTC
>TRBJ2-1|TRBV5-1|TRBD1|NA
CASSPLTGASYNEQFF
TGCGCCAGCAGCCCATTGACAGGGGCCTCCTACAATGAGCAGTTCTTC
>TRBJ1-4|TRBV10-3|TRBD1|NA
CAIRDRADEKLFF
TGTGCCATCAGAGACAGGGCGGATGAAAAACTGTTTTTT
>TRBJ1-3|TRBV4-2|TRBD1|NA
CASSQGSGGSDTIYF
TGTGCCAGCAGCCAAGGGTCAGGGGGATCGGACACCATATATTTT
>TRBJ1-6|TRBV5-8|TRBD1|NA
CASSSGQGNNSPLHF
TGTGCCAGCAGTTCTGGACAGGGTAATAATTCACCCCTCCACTTT
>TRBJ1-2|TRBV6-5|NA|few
CASSYSDRDGYTF
TGTGCCAGCAGTTACTCTGACCGGGATGGCTACACCTTC
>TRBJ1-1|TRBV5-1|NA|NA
CASSLKSEKNTEAFF
TGCGCCAGCAGCTTAAAGTCCGAGAAGAACACTGAAGCTTTCTTT
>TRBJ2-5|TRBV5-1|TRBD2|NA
CASSVGGETQYF
TGCGCCAGCAGTGTGGGGGGGGAGACCCAGTACTTC
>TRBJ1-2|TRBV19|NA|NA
CASTLGGPNYGYTF
TGTGCCAGTACCCTGGGGGGGCCCAACTATGGCTACACCTTC
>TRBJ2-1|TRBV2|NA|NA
CASSPRRDNEQFF
TGTGCCAGCAGCCCCCGCCGGGACAATGAGCAGTTCTTC
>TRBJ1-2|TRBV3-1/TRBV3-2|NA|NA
CASSQGTVAYGYTF
TGTGCCAGCAGCCAAGGCACGGTAGCTTATGGCTACACCTTC
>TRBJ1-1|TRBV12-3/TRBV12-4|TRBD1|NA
CASITTGGTEAFF
TGTGCCAGCATTACTACAGGGGGCACTGAAGCTTTCTTT
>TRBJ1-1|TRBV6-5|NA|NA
CASSYSARVAFF
TGTGCCAGCAGTTACTCAGCGCGGGTGGCTTTCTTT
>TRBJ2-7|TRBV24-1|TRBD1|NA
CATSVVVRTGTYEQYF
TGTGCCACCAGTGTGGTAGTAAGGACAGGGACCTACGAGCAGTACTTC
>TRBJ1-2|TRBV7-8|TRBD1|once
CASSLGTGGGGYTF
TGTGCCAGCAGCTTAGGGACAGGGGGCGGAGGCTACACCTTC
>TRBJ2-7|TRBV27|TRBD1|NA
CASSFSTGARLYEQYF
TGTGCCAGCAGTTTCTCGACAGGGGCGCGTCTCTACGAGCAGTACTTC
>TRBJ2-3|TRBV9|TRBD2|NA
CASSEGTSGDTDTQYF
TGTGCCAGCAGCGAAGGGACTAGCGGGGACACAGATACGCAGTATTTT
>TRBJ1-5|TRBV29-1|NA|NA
CSVKGVSGQPQHF
TGCAGCGTCAAGGGGGTGTCGGGTCAGCCCCAGCATTTT
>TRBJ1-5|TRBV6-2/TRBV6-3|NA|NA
CASSYGGWSNQPQHF
TGTGCCAGCAGTTATGGGGGCTGGAGCAATCAGCCCCAGCATTTT
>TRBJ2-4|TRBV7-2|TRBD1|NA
CASSPSGGNIQYF
TGTGCCAGCAGCCCCTCAGGGGGAAACATTCAGTACTTC
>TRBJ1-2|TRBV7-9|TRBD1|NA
CASSSDRGPHYGYTF
TGTGCCAGCAGCTCGGACAGGGGTCCTCACTATGGCTACACCTTC
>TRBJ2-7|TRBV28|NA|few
CASSLLDRGTEQYF
TGTGCCAGCAGTTTATTGGATCGGGGTACCGAGCAGTACTTC
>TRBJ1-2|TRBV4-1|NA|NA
CASAPRQALNYGYTF
TGCGCCAGCGCACCGAGACAGGCGCTTAACTATGGCTACACCTTC
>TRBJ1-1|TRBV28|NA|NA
CASSPSGGRGTEAFF
TGTGCCAGCAGTCCTTCGGGGGGGCGCGGCACTGAAGCTTTCTTT
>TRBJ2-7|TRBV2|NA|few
CASSERQSYEQYF
TGTGCCAGCAGTGAGCGGCAGTCCTACGAGCAGTACTTC
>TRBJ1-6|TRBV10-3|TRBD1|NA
CAIRGTGGTYNSPLHF
TGTGCCATCAGGGGGACAGGGGGCACCTATAATTCACCCCTCCACTTT
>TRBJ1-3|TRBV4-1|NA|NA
CASSQDPPRGGNTIYF
TGCGCCAGCAGCCAAGATCCCCCCAGGGGCGGAAACACCATATATTTT
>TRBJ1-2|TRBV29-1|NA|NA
CSVEGAQGYTF
TGCAGCGTTGAGGGGGCTCAAGGCTACACCTTC
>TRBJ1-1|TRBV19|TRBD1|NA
CASSILVGQGLNTEAFF
TGTGCCAGTAGTATTCTGGTGGGACAGGGACTAAACACTGAAGCTTTCTTT
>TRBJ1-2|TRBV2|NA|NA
CASSELSQYSGYTF
TGTGCCAGCAGTGAACTTAGTCAATATAGCGGCTACACCTTC
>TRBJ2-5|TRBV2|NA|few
CASTVLGSGTQYF
TGTGCCAGCACCGTACTAGGCTCCGGGACCCAGTACTTC
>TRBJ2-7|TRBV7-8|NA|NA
CASSLAGGIAEQYF
TGTGCCAGCAGCTTAGCGGGGGGAATAGCCGAGCAGTACTTC
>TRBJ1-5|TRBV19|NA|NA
CASSWGTLSNQPQHF
TGTGCCAGTAGTTGGGGGACACTTAGCAATCAGCCCCAGCATTTT
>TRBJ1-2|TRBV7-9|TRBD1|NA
CASSSTGANYGYTF
TGTGCCAGCAGCTCGACAGGGGCCAACTATGGCTACACCTTC
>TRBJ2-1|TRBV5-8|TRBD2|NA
CASSLRGGAYNEQFF
TGTGCCAGCAGCTTGCGGGGGGGTGCCTACAATGAGCAGTTCTTC
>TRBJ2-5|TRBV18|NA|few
CASSFGEQETQYF
TGTGCCAGCTCATTCGGGGAACAAGAGACCCAGTACTTC
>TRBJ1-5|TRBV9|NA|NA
CASSATDQPQHF
TGTGCCAGCAGCGCCACGGATCAGCCCCAGCATTTT
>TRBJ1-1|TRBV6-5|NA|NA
CASYGGYTEAFF
TGTGCCAGCTACGGAGGGTACACTGAAGCTTTCTTT
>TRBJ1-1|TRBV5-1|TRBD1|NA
CASSLGTGPTEAFF
TGCGCCAGCAGCTTAGGGACAGGTCCGACTGAAGCTTTCTTT
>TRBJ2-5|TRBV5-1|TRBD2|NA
CASSFITSGGGETQYF
TGCGCCAGCAGCTTTATTACTAGCGGGGGTGGAGAGACCCAGTACTTC
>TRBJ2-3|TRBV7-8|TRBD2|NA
CASSMSSGGGRADTQYF
TGTGCCAGCAGCATGTCTAGCGGGGGGGGCAGGGCAGATACGCAGTATTTT
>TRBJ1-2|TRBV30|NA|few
CAWSSPIGTSGGYTF
TGTGCCTGGAGTAGTCCAATCGGAACCTCGGGGGGCTACACCTTC
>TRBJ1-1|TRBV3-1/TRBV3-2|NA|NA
CASSHRPAEAFF
TGTGCCAGCAGCCACCGCCCGGCTGAAGCTTTCTTT
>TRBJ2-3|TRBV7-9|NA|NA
CASSLAYLSSTDTQYF
TGTGCCAGCAGCTTAGCGTACCTCAGTAGCACAGATACGCAGTATTTT
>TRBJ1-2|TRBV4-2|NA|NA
CASTLESGARGYGYTF
TGTGCCAGCACCCTGGAATCCGGGGCTCGGGGGTATGGCTACACCTTC
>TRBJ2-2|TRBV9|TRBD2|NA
CASSVVTSGGTGELFF
TGTGCCAGCAGCGTAGTGACTAGCGGGGGCACCGGGGAGCTGTTTTTT